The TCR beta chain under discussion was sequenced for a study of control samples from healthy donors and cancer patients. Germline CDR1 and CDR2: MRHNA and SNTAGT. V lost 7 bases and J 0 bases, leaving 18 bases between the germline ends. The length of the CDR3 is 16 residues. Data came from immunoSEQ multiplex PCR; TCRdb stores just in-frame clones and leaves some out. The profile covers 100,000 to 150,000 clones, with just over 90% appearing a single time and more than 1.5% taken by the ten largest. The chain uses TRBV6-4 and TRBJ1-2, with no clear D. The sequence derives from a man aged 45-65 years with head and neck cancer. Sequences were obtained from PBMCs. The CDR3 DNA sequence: TGTGCCAGCACCTGCTATGGGTCTAGAGCTAACTATGGCTACACCTTC. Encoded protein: CASTCYGSRANYGYTF.